The present TCR beta chain was sequenced within a study of T cell changes during pregnancy in multiple sclerosis (dated by TCRdb to about 2019). Some background on the complete study: The study looked at changes in the T cell repertoire across pregnancy in women with multiple sclerosis.

Library preparation was by the immunoSEQ multiplex PCR assay. TCRdb took over this immuneACCESS table, retaining in-frame rearrangements with V and J assigned. Such tables are incomplete; in checked studies, under half of the missing clones stem from an unresolved V gene, and the remainder is unexplained. Counted in this sample were about 93,000 clones; around 94% of them appeared once. The ten largest clonotypes hold approximately 2% of the sample. As to this clone: Its specific antigen is unknown. One base away there is no much larger clone; base qualities are not given.

In the germline V gene, CDR1 corresponds to MGHRA and CDR2 to YSYEKL. The germline ends are 23 bases apart after V is trimmed by 4 bases and J by 11 bases. Including the terminal cysteine and phenylalanine, the CDR3 comprises 15 residues. The retained sequence is limited to the CDR3, 45 bases, with the frame set at the first base. The chain links TRBV4-1 with TRBJ1-1; TRBD1 might be the D gene, on 5 matching bases. This specimen consisted of peripheral blood, obtained after pregnancy. This clonotype originated in a female donor with multiple sclerosis, enrolled in a pregnancy study. The CDR3 reads CASSRDFVGSREAFF. At the DNA level, the sequence is TGCGCCAGCAGCCGCGATTTCGTCGGGAGCAGGGAGGCTTTCTTT.